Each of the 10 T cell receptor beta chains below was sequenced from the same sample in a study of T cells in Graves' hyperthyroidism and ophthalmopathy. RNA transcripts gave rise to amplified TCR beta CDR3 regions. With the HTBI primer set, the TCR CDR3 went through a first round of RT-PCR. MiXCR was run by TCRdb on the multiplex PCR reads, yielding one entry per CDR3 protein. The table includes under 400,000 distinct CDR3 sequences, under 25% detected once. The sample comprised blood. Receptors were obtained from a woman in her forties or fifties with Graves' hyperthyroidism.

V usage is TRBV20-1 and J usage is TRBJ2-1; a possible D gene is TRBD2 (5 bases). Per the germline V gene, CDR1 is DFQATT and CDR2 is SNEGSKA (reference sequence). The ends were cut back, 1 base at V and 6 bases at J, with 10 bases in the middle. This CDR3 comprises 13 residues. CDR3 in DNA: TGCAGTGCTAGAGCAGGCGGGCCCAATGAGCAGTTCTTC. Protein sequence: CSARAGGPNEQFF.

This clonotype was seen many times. CDR3 bases: TGTGCCAGCTCACCAAAAGGAGACAGGGGCAATCAGCCCCAGCATTTT. This codes for CASSPKGDRGNQPQHF. J is TRBJ1-5 and V is TRBV18, with 7 positions matching TRBD1. V lost 2 bases and J lost 2; bases outside the gene matches: 6. CDR3 length: 16 amino acids. The germline V gene encodes CDR1 KGHSH and CDR2 LQKENI.

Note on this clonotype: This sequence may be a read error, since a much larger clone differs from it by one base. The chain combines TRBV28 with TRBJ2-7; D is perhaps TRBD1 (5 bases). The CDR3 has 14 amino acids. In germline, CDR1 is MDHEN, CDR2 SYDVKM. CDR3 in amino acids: CASGLTGNLYEQYF. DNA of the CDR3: TGTGCCAGCGGTTTAACAGGAAACCTCTACGAGCAGTACTTC. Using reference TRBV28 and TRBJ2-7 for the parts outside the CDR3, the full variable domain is DVKVTQSSRYLVKRTGEKVFLECVQDMDHENMFWYRQDPGLGLRLIYFSYDVKMKEKGDIPEGYSVSREKKERFSLILESASTNQTSMYLCASGLTGNLYEQYFGPGTRLTVT.

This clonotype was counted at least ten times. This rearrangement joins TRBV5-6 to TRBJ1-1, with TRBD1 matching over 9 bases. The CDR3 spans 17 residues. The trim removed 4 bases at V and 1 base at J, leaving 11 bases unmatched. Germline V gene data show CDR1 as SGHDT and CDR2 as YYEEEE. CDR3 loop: CASSRTGGARGNTEAFF. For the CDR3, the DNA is TGTGCCAGCAGCAGAACAGGGGGCGCGAGGGGGAACACTGAAGCTTTCTTT.

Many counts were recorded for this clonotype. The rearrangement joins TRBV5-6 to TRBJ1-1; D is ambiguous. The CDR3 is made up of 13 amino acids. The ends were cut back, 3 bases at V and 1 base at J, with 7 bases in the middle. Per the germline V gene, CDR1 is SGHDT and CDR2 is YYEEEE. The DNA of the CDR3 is TGTGCCAGCAGCTGGGAGTCGAACACTGAAGCTTTCTTT. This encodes CASSWESNTEAFF.

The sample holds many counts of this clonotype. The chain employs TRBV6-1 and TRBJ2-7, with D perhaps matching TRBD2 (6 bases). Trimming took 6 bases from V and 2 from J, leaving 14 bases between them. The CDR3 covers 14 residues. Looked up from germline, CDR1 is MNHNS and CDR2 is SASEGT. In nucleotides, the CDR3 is TGTGCCAGCAGAGGTGGCGGAGGGCCCTACGAGCAGTACTTC. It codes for CASRGGGGPYEQYF.

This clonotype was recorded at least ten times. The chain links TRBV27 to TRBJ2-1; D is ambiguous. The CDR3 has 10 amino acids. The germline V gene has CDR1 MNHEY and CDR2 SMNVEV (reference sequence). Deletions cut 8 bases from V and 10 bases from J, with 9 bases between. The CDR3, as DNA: TGTGCCAGCGGTTACCGGGAGCAGTTCTTC. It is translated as CASGYREQFF.

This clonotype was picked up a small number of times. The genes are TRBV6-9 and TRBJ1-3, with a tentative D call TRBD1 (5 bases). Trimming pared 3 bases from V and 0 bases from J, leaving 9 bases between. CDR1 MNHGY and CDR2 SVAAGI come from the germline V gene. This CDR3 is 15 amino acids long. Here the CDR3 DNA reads TGTGCCAGCAGTTACTTCGGGGGCTCTGGAAACACCATATATTTT. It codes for CASSYFGGSGNTIYF.

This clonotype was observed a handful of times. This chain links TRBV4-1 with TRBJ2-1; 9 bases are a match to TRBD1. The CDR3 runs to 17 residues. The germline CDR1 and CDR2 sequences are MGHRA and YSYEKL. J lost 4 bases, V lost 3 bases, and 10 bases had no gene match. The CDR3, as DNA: TGCGCCAGCAGCCATACACGGACAGGGGCTAGGTACAATGAGCAGTTCTTC. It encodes CASSHTRTGARYNEQFF.

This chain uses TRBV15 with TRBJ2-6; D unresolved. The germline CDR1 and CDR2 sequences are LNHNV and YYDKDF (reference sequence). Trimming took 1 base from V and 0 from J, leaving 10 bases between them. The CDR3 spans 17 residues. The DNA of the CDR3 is TGTGCCACCAGCAGAGCATCTAGAAGCTCTGGGGCCAACGTCCTGACTTTC. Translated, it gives CATSRASRSSGANVLTF.